A single T cell receptor beta chain is shown here with its context. Antigen: not known. Method: immunoSEQ multiplex PCR; TCRdb's copy keeps in-frame clones and lacks some. The data hold fewer than 20,000 clones, with roughly 80% observed a single time. Every patient had mismatch repair deficiency by PCR or immunohistochemistry. TCR sequencing covered three patients who responded to pembrolizumab. This record belongs to a study of PD-1 blockade in mismatch repair-deficient tumors. Study-level information: Patients had approximately 13 mismatch repair-deficient cancer types, all previously treated and progressing. Study-level points and caveats: Tumor-resident clones, often undetectable pretreatment in blood, expanded then contracted after pembrolizumab.

The CDR3 is 14 amino acids. V lost 3 bases and J lost 4; bases outside the gene matches: 2. Germline CDR1 SGHRS, CDR2 YFSETQ. This sample comprised PBMCs, obtained 4 weeks after starting pembrolizumab. The chain links TRBV5-1 to TRBJ1-1; 11 bases line up with TRBD1. This clonotype was obtained from an adult with mismatch repair-deficient cancer. CDR3 region: CASSWGTGGTEAFF. The CDR3 DNA follows: TGCGCCAGCAGCTGGGGGACAGGGGGCACTGAAGCTTTCTTT.